Each of the 26 T cell receptor beta chains below was sequenced from the same sample in a study of hypomethylating agent response in myelodysplastic syndrome. Some clones are missing from TCRdb's copy, which holds only in-frame ones; the method was immunoSEQ multiplex PCR. The sample has fewer than 3,500 clones, approximately 86% seen once. The sequences come from bone marrow, collected before or after starting hypomethylating agent treatment for myelodysplastic syndrome (not recorded which). These receptors all stem from a human donor with myelodysplastic syndrome.

This rearrangement joins TRBV20-1 to TRBJ2-5, with D hard to call. Germline V gives CDR1 DFQATT, CDR2 SNEGSKA (reference sequence). This CDR3 comprises 11 residues. Trimming stripped 2 bases from V and 5 bases from J, with 6 bases between. CDR3: CSARPPETQYF. In nucleotides, the CDR3 is TGCAGTGCTAGACCGCCGGAGACCCAGTACTTC.

This chain uses TRBV7-2 with TRBJ2-7, with D perhaps matching TRBD2 (6 bases). The CDR3 spans 13 residues. Germline CDR1 is SGHTA and CDR2 is FQGNSA. V was shortened by 0 bases and J by 5 bases, with 8 bases between the two germline ends. The CDR3 reads CASSLAGGDEQYF. CDR3 bases: TGTGCCAGCAGCTTAGCCGGGGGAGACGAGCAGTACTTC.

V is TRBV10-3 and J is TRBJ2-5; D is tentatively TRBD1 or TRBD2 (6 bases each). The germline CDR1 and CDR2 sequences are ENHRY and SYGVKD. The length of the CDR3 is 15 residues. V was shortened by 8 bases and J by 2 bases, with 18 bases between the two germline ends. Here the CDR3 DNA reads TGTGCCATCCGGCCCTGGGGGGCAAATCAAGAGACCCAGTACTTC. Translated: CAIRPWGANQETQYF.

This clone was found a few times. The chain is built from TRBV7-2 and TRBJ2-3; D uncertain. The V end lost 2 bases, the J end lost 6 bases, and 6 bases lay between the germline ends. Germline values: CDR1 SGHTA, CDR2 FQGNSA. The CDR3 is 12 amino acids. CDR3 in amino acids: CASSLQGDTQYF. DNA for the CDR3: TGTGCCAGCAGCTTACAAGGGGATACGCAGTATTTT.

This sequence joins TRBV5-5 and TRBJ2-5; TRBD2 matches at 9 bases. The CDR3 consists of 16 residues. Unmatched junction bases numbered 4, after V lost 0 bases and J lost 1 base. Germline CDR1 SGHKS, CDR2 YYEKEE (reference sequence). This CDR3 is CASSLVTAGGQETQYF. DNA for the CDR3: TGTGCCAGCAGCTTGGTAACAGCGGGGGGCCAAGAGACCCAGTACTTC.

The V call is TRBV29-1, the J call TRBJ2-1, with 9 bases lining up with TRBD2. CDR3 size: 16 residues. Trimming at V came to 1 base and at J to 5 bases, leaving 9 bases not matched to a gene. Germline CDR1 and CDR2: SQVTM and ANQGSEA. CDR3: CSVEGQGRGGHNEQFF. In DNA, the CDR3 is TGCAGCGTTGAAGGCCAGGGGCGGGGGGGCCACAATGAGCAGTTCTTC.

This chain connects TRBV27 to TRBJ2-6; 7 bases align to TRBD1. V trimming: 6 bases; J trimming: 4 bases; junction bases outside the gene matches: 18. The length of the CDR3 is 19 residues. CDR1 is MNHEY, CDR2 SMNVEV, per germline (reference sequence). This CDR3 reads CASSQGDEGALVGANVLTF. The CDR3 DNA follows: TGTGCCAGCAGCCAAGGTGACGAGGGGGCACTAGTAGGGGCCAACGTCCTGACTTTC.

The rearrangement links TRBV6-6 to TRBJ2-7; no clear D. Trimming left V 2 bases short and J 2 bases short, with 7 bases between. The CDR3 consists of 13 residues. Germline CDR1 is MNHNY and CDR2 is SVGAGI (reference sequence). The CDR3 region is CASSYDRAYEQYF. The CDR3 nucleotides are TGTGCCAGCAGTTACGACCGGGCCTACGAGCAGTACTTC.

This sequence joins TRBV7-2 and TRBJ1-5; TRBD1 might be the D (6 bases). The germline CDR1 and CDR2 sequences are SGHTA and FQGNSA. With 6 bases removed from V and 5 bases from J, the gap between germline ends came to 17 bases. The CDR3 length is 15 residues. The DNA of the CDR3 is TGTGCCAGCAGTAATACAGGGAGTGGGGATCAGCCCCAGCATTTT. It yields the protein CASSNTGSGDQPQHF.

This chain uses TRBV28 with TRBJ2-7, with 7 nucleotides matching TRBD1. The germline V gene has CDR1 MDHEN and CDR2 SYDVKM. The CDR3 has 16 amino acids. V trimming: 4 bases; J trimming: 3 bases; junction bases outside the gene matches: 12. The CDR3 nucleotides are TGTGCCAGCAGTTCCCCGGGACAGCGTCTGATCTACGAGCAGTACTTC. Residues: CASSSPGQRLIYEQYF.

The chain links TRBV5-1 to TRBJ2-2; 7 bases are a match to TRBD1. The CDR3 is 15 amino acids. Germline V lookup: CDR1 SGHRS, CDR2 YFSETQ. V trimming: 4 bases; J trimming: 7 bases; junction bases outside the gene matches: 10. CDR3 residues: CASSPRRTGIGELFF. Here the CDR3 DNA reads TGCGCCAGCAGCCCCCGACGGACAGGAATCGGGGAGCTGTTTTTT.

The V call is TRBV5-1, the J call TRBJ2-3, with TRBD2 identical over 14 bases. J was trimmed by 4 bases and V by 5 bases; bases with no gene match: 15. The CDR3 is 19 residues long. Germline V gives CDR1 SGHRS, CDR2 YFSETQ. CDR3 coding DNA: TGCGCCAGCAGTTTTTCCGGGACTAGCGGGGGCCCGTCGGCAGATACGCAGTATTTT. Amino acids: CASSFSGTSGGPSADTQYF.

The rearrangement joins TRBV6-9 to TRBJ2-7, with D possibly being TRBD2 (5 bases). Trimming removed 3 bases at V and 6 bases at J, with 9 bases between. This CDR3 is built from 12 residues. Looked up from germline, CDR1 is MNHGY and CDR2 is SVAAGI. CDR3 sequence (DNA): TGTGCCAGCAGTTACGTCGGAGGCGAGCAGTACTTC. This codes for CASSYVGGEQYF.

The gene calls are TRBV10-2 and TRBJ1-2; D not resolved. Germline V gene lookup returns CDR1 WSHSY and CDR2 SAAADI. The V and J ends lost 3 bases and 2 bases respectively, with 10 bases between them. The CDR3 runs 14 residues. The DNA for the CDR3 is TGCGCCAGCAGTGAAAAGGGATTAAACTATGGCTACACCTTC. It codes for CASSEKGLNYGYTF.

The chain combines TRBV7-9 with TRBJ1-4, with 9 bases that match TRBD1. The CDR3 runs to 15 residues. CDR1 and CDR2 from the germline V gene are SEHNR and FQNEAQ (reference sequence). The trim removed 1 base at V and 7 bases at J, leaving 4 bases unmatched. In nucleotides, the CDR3 is TGTGCCAGCAGCTTAGGGGGACAGGGAAGTGAAAAACTGTTTTTT. Translation gives CASSLGGQGSEKLFF. The full variable domain, completed using reference TRBV7-9 and TRBJ1-4, is DTGVSQNPRHKITKRGQNVTFRCDPISEHNRLYWYRQTLGQGPEFLTYFQNEAQLEKSRLLSDRFSAERPKGSFSTLEIQRTEQGDSAMYLCASSLGGQGSEKLFFGSGTQLSVL.

The V call is TRBV11-3, the J call TRBJ2-7; no reliable D call. Germline CDR1 reads SGHNT; CDR2 reads YENEEA. The CDR3 has 13 residues. Trimming took off 1 base at V and 3 bases at J, with 7 bases between the two ends. The CDR3 loop reads CASSLVGNYEQYF. CDR3 DNA sequence: TGTGCCAGCAGCTTAGTCGGTAACTACGAGCAGTACTTC.

V and J are TRBV7-8 and TRBJ2-2; D is undetermined. V gave up 10 bases and J gave up 4 bases, with 10 bases separating them. Germline CDR1 is SGHVS and CDR2 is FQNEAQ. This CDR3 is built from 12 residues. The CDR3 spells CATSLTTGELFF. CDR3 DNA: TGTGCCACATCGCTGACCACCGGGGAGCTGTTTTTT.

The rearrangement joins TRBV27 to TRBJ1-4, with 8 bases that match TRBD1. CDR1 and CDR2 from the germline V gene are MNHEY and SMNVEV (reference sequence). Trimming removed 5 bases from V and 6 bases from J; junction bases left unmatched: 8. The CDR3 is made up of 15 amino acids. As DNA, the CDR3 is TGTGCCAGCAGTCCAACGGGCAGGGGGCATGAAAAACTGTTTTTT. It translates to CASSPTGRGHEKLFF.

This clone was found a few times. The rearrangement links TRBV5-1 to TRBJ1-2, with 7 bases aligning to TRBD1. The CDR3 runs to 17 residues. V trimming: 0 bases; J trimming: 3 bases; junction bases outside the gene matches: 11. From germline, CDR1 is SGHRS and CDR2 YFSETQ. The CDR3, as DNA: TGCGCCAGCAGCTTGGGACAGGGTAGAGTCTGGGACTATGGCTACACCTTC. It encodes CASSLGQGRVWDYGYTF.

The chain carries TRBV5-4 and TRBJ2-3; 16 positions agree with TRBD2. V shed 1 base, J shed 7 bases, and the junction held 9 bases outside the gene matches. Per the germline V gene, CDR1 is SGHNT and CDR2 is YYREEE (reference sequence). This CDR3 comprises 18 residues. In DNA, the CDR3 is TGTGCCAGCAGCTTGCATCCCGGGACTAGCGGGGGGGCAAATACGCAGTATTTT. It codes for CASSLHPGTSGGANTQYF.

V is TRBV27 and J is TRBJ2-3; 7 bases are shared with TRBD1. Germline CDR1 and CDR2: MNHEY and SMNVEV (reference sequence). The CDR3 runs 15 residues. With V trimmed by 5 bases and J by 0 bases, 5 bases remained unmatched. The CDR3 region has the DNA TGTGCCAGCAGTCCGTGGACAGGTAGCACAGATACGCAGTATTTT. Translating it yields CASSPWTGSTDTQYF.

V gene TRBV6-5 combines with J gene TRBJ1-2; D not resolved. The V end was cut by 6 bases, the J end by 4 bases, with 12 bases between. Germline-derived CDR1 and CDR2 are MNHEY and SVGAGI. This CDR3 is built from 13 residues. The CDR3 loop reads CASSFGPTYGYTF. For the CDR3, the DNA is TGTGCCAGCAGCTTCGGACCGACCTATGGCTACACCTTC.

V gene TRBV6-1 combines with J gene TRBJ1-5; TRBD1 is a possible D gene (6 bases). The V gene's germline CDR1 is MNHNS and CDR2 SASEGT. V lost 4 bases and J 5 bases, leaving 9 bases between the germline ends. The CDR3 has 13 residues. CDR3 sequence (DNA): TGTGCCAGCAGTGCACAGGGAGATCAGCCCCAGCATTTT. This gives the protein CASSAQGDQPQHF.

The chain uses TRBV6-5 and TRBJ1-4; weak D call: TRBD1 (5 bases). CDR3 length equals 14 residues. The germline V gene has CDR1 MNHEY and CDR2 SVGAGI. V lost 5 bases and J 2 bases, leaving 9 bases between the germline ends. Here the CDR3 reads CASSVRGTNEKLFF. The CDR3, as DNA: TGTGCCAGCAGTGTACGGGGGACTAATGAAAAACTGTTTTTT.

The chain couples TRBV9 to TRBJ2-3; D unresolved. Per germline, CDR1 SGDLS and CDR2 YYNGEE. This CDR3 comprises 12 residues. V lost 0 bases, J lost 6 bases, and 5 bases lay in between. The CDR3 region has the DNA TGTGCCAGCAGCGTAGGTGGGGATACGCAGTATTTT. Protein sequence: CASSVGGDTQYF.

This clone appeared a single time. The rearrangement joins TRBV12-5 to TRBJ2-2; D may be TRBD1 (6 bases). There are 13 residues in the CDR3. Trimming pared 0 bases from V and 13 bases from J, leaving 12 bases between. The V gene's germline CDR1 is LGHNT and CDR2 FRNRAP. CDR3 DNA sequence: TGTGCTAGTGGTTTGGTAGGGCAGGGGAGGCTGTTTTTT. This sequence encodes CASGLVGQGRLFF.